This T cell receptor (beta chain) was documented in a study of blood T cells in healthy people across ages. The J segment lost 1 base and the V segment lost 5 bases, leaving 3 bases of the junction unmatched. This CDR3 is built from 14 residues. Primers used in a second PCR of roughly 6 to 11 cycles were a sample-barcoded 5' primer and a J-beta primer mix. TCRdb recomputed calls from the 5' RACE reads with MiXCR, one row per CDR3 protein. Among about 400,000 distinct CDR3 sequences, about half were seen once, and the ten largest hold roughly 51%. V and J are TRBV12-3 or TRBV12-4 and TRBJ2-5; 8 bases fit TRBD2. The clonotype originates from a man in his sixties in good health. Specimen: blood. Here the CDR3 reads CASSRLATQETQYF. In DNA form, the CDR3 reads TGTGCCAGCAGTAGACTAGCGACCCAAGAGACCCAGTACTTC.